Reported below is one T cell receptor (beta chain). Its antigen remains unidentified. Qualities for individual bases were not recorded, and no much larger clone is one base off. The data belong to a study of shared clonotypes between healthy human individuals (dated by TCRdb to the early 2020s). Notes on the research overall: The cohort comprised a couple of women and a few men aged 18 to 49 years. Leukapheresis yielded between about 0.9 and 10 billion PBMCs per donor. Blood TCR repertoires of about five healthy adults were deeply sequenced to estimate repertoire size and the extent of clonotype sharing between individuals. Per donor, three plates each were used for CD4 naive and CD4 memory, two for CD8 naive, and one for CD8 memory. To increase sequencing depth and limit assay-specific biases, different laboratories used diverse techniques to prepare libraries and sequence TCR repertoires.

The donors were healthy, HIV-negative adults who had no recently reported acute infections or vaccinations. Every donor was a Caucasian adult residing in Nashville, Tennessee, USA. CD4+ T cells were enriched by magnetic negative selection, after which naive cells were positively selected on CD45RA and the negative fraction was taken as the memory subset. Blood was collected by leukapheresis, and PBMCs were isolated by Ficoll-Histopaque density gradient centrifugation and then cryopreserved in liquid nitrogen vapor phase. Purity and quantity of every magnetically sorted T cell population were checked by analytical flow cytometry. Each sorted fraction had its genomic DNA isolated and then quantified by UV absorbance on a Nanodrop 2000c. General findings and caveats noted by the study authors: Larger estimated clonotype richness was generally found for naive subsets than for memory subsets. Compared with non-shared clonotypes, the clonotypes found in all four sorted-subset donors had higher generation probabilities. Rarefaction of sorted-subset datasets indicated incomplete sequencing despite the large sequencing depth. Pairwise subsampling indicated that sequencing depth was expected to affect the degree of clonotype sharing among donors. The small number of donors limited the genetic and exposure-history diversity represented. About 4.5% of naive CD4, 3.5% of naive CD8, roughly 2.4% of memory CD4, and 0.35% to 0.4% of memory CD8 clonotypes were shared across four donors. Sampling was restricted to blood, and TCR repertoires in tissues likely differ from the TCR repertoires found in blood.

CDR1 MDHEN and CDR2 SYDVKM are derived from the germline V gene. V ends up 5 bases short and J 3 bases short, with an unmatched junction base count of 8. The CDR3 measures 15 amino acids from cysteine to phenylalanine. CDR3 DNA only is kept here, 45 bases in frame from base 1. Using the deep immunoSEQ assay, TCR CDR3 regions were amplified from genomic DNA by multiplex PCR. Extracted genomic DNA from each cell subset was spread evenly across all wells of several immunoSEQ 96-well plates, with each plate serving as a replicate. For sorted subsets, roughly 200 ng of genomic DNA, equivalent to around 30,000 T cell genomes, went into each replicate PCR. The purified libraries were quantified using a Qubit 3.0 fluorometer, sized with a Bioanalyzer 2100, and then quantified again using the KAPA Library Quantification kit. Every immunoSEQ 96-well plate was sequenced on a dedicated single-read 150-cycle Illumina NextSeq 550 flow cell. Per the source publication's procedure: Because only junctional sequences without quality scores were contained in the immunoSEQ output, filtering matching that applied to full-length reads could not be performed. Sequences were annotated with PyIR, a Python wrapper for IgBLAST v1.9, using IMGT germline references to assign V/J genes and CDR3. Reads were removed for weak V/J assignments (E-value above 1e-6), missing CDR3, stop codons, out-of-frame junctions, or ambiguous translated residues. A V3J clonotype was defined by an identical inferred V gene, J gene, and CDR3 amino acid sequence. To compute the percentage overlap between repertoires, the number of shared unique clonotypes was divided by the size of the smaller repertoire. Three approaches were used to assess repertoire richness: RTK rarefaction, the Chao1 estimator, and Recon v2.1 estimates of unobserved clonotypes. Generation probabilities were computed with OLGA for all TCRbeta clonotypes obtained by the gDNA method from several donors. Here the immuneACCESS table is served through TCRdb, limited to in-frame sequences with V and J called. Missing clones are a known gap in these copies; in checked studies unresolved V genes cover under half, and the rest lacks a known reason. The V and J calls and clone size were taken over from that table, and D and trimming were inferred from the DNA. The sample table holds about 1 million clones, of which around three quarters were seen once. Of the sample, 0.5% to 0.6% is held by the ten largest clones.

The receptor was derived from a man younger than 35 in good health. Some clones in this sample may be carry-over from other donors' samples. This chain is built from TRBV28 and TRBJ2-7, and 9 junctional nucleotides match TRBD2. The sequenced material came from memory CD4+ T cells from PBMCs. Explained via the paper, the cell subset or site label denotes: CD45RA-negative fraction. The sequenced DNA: TGTGCCAGCAGTCCCGCGGGGGGGGTAATCTACGAGCAGTACTTC. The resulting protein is CASSPAGGVIYEQYF.